This T cell receptor beta chain was found in a study of a mutant IDH1 vaccine in newly diagnosed glioma. On this clone itself: As yet, its antigen is unknown.

CDR3 length equals 15 residues. Trimming at V came to 0 bases and at J to 4 bases, leaving 7 bases not matched to a gene. The V gene's germline CDR1 is SGDLS and CDR2 YYNGEE. Time point indicated: baseline, week 1 (first vaccination visit). Treatment specified: pre-vaccination baseline after standard-of-care therapy. Data came from immunoSEQ multiplex PCR; TCRdb stores just in-frame clones and leaves some out. The data hold 60,000 to 75,000 clones, with 65% to 85% observed a single time. Whole-study results and caveats: It seemed that pseudoprogression was not linked to changes in the top peripheral T cell clonotypes.

This specimen was peripheral blood mononuclear cells (PBMCs), taken from a glioma patient treated with radiotherapy, temozolomide or both. The chain joins TRBV9 to TRBJ2-7, with 7 bases lining up with TRBD1. The origin of this receptor is a woman aged 18 to 35 with glioma. Some clones in this sample may be carry-over from other donors' samples. CDR3 residues: CASSVEGGAWYEQYF. CDR3 DNA sequence: TGTGCCAGCAGCGTAGAAGGGGGCGCGTGGTACGAGCAGTACTTC.